The 5 T cell receptor beta chains below were found in one sample sequenced in a study of OX40 agonist ivuxolimab in advanced cancers. Profiling relied on immunoSEQ multiplex PCR, and the TCRdb table lists in-frame clones only, not all of them. This sample has 35,000 to 55,000 clones, with approximately 88% found just once. Material: CD4+ or CD8+ T cells sorted from blood, obtained in a trial of the OX40 agonist ivuxolimab. The receptors derive from an adult with an advanced solid tumor such as melanoma, head and neck, liver or kidney cancer.

V usage is TRBV14 and J usage is TRBJ2-5; TRBD2 might be the D (5 bases). Trimming removed 3 bases at V and 3 bases at J, with 14 bases between. Germline V gene data show CDR1 as SGHDN and CDR2 as FVKESK. This CDR3 spans 15 amino acids. CDR3 protein: CASSHPPDLEETQYF. DNA of the CDR3: TGTGCCAGCAGCCACCCCCCGGACTTAGAAGAGACCCAGTACTTC.

The chain couples TRBV5-4 to TRBJ2-1; D is tentatively TRBD1 or TRBD2 (6 bases each). Germline V gene data show CDR1 as SGHNT and CDR2 as YYREEE (reference sequence). The CDR3 runs 11 residues. The CDR3 spells CAGGTNNEQFF. In DNA form, the CDR3 reads TGTGCTGGGGGGACAAACAATGAGCAGTTCTTC.

The chain couples TRBV5-5 to TRBJ2-7; D might be TRBD1 or TRBD2, each matching 6 bases. CDR3 length: 17 amino acids. V lost 4 bases and J 5 bases, leaving 25 bases between the germline ends. The germline gives CDR1 SGHKS, CDR2 YYEKEE (reference sequence). The CDR3 coding sequence is TGTGCCAGCAGCCGGAGGGGGTCGGGGTGGACCCCCCACGAGCAGTACTTC. This gives the protein CASSRRGSGWTPHEQYF.

V gene TRBV28 combines with J gene TRBJ1-2; TRBD1 agrees at 7 bases. Per the germline V gene, CDR1 is MDHEN and CDR2 is SYDVKM. The CDR3 spans 14 residues. Trimming removed 6 bases from V and 4 bases from J; junction bases left unmatched: 8. The CDR3 loop is CASSLTTGSYGYTF. The CDR3 DNA reads as TGTGCCAGCAGCCTCACGACAGGGTCCTATGGCTACACCTTC.

V usage is TRBV5-1 and J usage is TRBJ1-1; D might be TRBD1 (5 bases). CDR1 is SGHRS, CDR2 YFSETQ, per germline. V lost 4 bases to trimming and J lost 1 base, with 14 bases between them. The CDR3 consists of 15 residues. The CDR3, as DNA: TGCGCCAGCAGCGAAGCCGGGACTTCGAACACTGAAGCTTTCTTT. This translates into CASSEAGTSNTEAFF.